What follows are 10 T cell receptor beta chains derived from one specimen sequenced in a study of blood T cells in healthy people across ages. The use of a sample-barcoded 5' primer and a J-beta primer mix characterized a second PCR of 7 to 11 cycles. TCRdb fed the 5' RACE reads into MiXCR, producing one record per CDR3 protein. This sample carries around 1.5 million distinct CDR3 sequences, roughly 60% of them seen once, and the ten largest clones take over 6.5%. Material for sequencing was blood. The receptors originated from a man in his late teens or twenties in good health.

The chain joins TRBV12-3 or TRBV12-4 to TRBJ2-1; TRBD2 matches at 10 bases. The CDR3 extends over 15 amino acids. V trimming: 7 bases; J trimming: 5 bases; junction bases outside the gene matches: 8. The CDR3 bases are TGTGCCAGCACCCTTAGCGGGAGGTTCGACAATGAGCAGTTCTTC. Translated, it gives CASTLSGRFDNEQFF.

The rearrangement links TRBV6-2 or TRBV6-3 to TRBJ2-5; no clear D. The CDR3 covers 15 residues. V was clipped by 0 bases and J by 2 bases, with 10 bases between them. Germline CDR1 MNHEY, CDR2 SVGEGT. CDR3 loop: CASSYSSRSQETQYF. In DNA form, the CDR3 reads TGTGCCAGCAGTTACTCTAGCAGATCACAAGAGACCCAGTACTTC.

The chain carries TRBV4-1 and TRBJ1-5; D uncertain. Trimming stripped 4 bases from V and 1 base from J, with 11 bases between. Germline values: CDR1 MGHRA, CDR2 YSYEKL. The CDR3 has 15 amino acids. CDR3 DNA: TGCGCCAGCAGCCCGGAATACGGAAGCAATCAGCCCCAGCATTTT. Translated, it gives CASSPEYGSNQPQHF.

The DNA of the CDR3 is TGTGCCAGCAGATCCATCGACCGCTTGGGGGATTCACCCCTCCACTTT. Its protein is CASRSIDRLGDSPLHF. The rearrangement joins TRBV6-5 to TRBJ1-6; D possibly corresponds to TRBD1 (5 bases). The germline CDR1 and CDR2 sequences are MNHEY and SVGAGI. This CDR3 is 16 amino acids long. Trimming cost V 6 bases and J 8 bases, with 20 bases left between them.

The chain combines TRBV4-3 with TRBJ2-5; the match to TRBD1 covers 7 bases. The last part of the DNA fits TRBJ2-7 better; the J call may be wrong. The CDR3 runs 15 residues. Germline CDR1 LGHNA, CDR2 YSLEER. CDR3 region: CASSRKQGISYEQYF. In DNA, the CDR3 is TGCGCCAGCAGCCGAAAACAGGGGATATCCTACGAGCAGTACTTC.

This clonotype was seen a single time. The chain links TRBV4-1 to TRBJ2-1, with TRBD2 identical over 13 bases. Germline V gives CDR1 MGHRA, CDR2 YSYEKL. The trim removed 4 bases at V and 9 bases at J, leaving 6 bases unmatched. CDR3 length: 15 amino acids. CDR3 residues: CASSPRTSGSGEQFF. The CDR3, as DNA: TGCGCCAGCAGCCCCCGGACTAGCGGGAGTGGTGAGCAGTTCTTC.

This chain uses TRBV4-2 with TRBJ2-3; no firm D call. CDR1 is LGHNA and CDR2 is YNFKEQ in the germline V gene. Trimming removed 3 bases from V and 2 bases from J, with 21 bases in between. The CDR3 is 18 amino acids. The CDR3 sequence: CASSQLPPAGRPTDTQYF. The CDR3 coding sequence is TGTGCCAGCAGCCAGCTCCCTCCGGCCGGGCGACCCACAGATACGCAGTATTTT.

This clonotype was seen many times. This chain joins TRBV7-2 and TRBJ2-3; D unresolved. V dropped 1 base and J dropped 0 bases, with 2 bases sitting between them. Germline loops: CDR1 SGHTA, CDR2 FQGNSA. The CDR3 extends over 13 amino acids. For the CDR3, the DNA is TGTGCCAGCAGCTTAGTGAGCACAGATACGCAGTATTTT. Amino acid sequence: CASSLVSTDTQYF. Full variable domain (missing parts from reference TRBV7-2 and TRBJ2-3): GAGVSQSPSNKVTEKGKDVELRCDPISGHTALYWYRQSLGQGLEFLIYFQGNSAPDKSGLPSDRFSAERTGGSVSTLTIQRTQQEDSAVYLCASSLVSTDTQYFGPGTRLTVL.

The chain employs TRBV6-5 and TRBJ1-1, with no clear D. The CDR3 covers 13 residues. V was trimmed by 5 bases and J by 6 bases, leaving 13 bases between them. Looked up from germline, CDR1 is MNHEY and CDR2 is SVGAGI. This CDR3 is CASSDGAGPEAFF. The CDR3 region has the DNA TGTGCCAGCAGTGACGGTGCCGGTCCTGAAGCTTTCTTT.

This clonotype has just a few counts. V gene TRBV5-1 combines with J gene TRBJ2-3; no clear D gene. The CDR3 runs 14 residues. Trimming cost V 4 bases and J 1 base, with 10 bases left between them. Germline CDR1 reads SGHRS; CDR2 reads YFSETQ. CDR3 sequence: CASSGGSRTDTQYF. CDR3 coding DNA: TGCGCCAGCAGCGGTGGGTCTCGCACAGATACGCAGTATTTT. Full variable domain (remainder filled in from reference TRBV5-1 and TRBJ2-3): KAGVTQTPRYLIKTRGQQVTLSCSPISGHRSVSWYQQTPGQGLQFLFEYFSETQRNKGNFPGRFSGRQFSNSRSEMNVSTLELGDSALYLCASSGGSRTDTQYFGPGTRLTVL.